This T cell receptor (beta chain) was sequenced for a study of response to subunit inactivated influenza vaccine (dated by TCRdb to 2017 to 2018). With respect to the entire study: The study used deep quantitative T cell receptor repertoire profiling to track responses to a trivalent subunit inactivated influenza vaccine.

A note on this clonotype: The specificity of this receptor is unknown. The record has no base qualities; no much larger clone is one base away.

General study outcomes and caveats: The authors proposed that each seasonal influenza vaccination may bring in only a limited number of new T cells.

Libraries were prepared through RT-PCR. The instrument was an Illumina HiSeq 2500. TCRdb took the public reads, trimmed them with fastp at Q25, ran MiXCR for clone calling and kept in-frame beta chains. For every CDR3 protein sequence, its rows merge into one entry that carries the most common genes and DNA. The table for this sample lists some 850,000 distinct CDR3 sequences; less than 20% of them were counted only once. The leading ten clones occupy under 13% of the sample. The CDR3 runs 15 amino acids, cysteine and phenylalanine included. CDR3 DNA is the only sequence kept; it has 45 bases, read in frame from the first base. Based on the germline V gene, the CDR1 and CDR2 sequences are SGDLS and YYNGEE. For this chain, trimming is 5 bases at the V end and 8 bases at the J end, and the number of junction bases without a gene match is 13.

The origin of this receptor is a man over 45 who received an inactivated influenza vaccine. Donor details come from another sample of the same person, matched by shared clones. This chain joins TRBV9 to TRBJ2-3; TRBD1 aligns with 8 central bases. The sequencing here drew on PBMCs from blood, taken roughly 5 days after vaccination. The CDR3 sequence is CASRAGGPPGGTQYF. The bases read TGTGCCAGCAGGGCAGGGGGCCCCCCAGGCGGTACGCAGTATTTT.